Presented here are 20 T cell receptor beta chains from one specimen sequenced in a study of response to subunit inactivated influenza vaccine. TCRdb independently ran MiXCR on the RT-PCR reads; one entry per CDR3 protein. This table has more than 700,000 distinct CDR3 sequences, 20% to 25% appearing once. Sequencing was performed on PBMCs from blood, taken about 5 days after vaccination. The receptors shown here come from a man in his forties or fifties who received an inactivated influenza vaccine.

The chain links TRBV4-2 to TRBJ2-3, with 8 bases lining up with TRBD2. V shed 4 bases and J 0 bases; nucleotides not matched to a gene: 6. The germline V gene encodes CDR1 LGHNA and CDR2 YNFKEQ. The CDR3 extends over 16 amino acids. CDR3 nucleotides: TGTGCCAGCAGCCTATTGAGCGGGGGAAGCACAGATACGCAGTATTTT. This translates into CASSLLSGGSTDTQYF.

A few counts support this clonotype. The rearrangement joins TRBV13 to TRBJ2-7; 12 nucleotides agree with TRBD2. The CDR3 runs 16 residues. Trimming removed 2 bases from V and 5 bases from J; junction bases left unmatched: 7. Germline V gene lookup returns CDR1 PRHDT and CDR2 FYEKMQ (reference sequence). The CDR3 sequence: CASSLFTSGRRNEQYF. The DNA of the CDR3 is TGTGCCAGCAGCTTATTTACTAGCGGGAGGCGAAACGAGCAGTACTTC.

Here the CDR3 reads CASSLDLAQRNEQFF. CDR3 nucleotides: TGTGCCAGCAGCTTAGATCTAGCGCAGCGCAATGAGCAGTTCTTC. The chain employs TRBV7-9 and TRBJ2-1; tentatively, D is TRBD2 (6 bases). Germline CDR1 and CDR2: SEHNR and FQNEAQ (reference sequence). CDR3 size: 15 residues. The V end was cut by 1 base, the J end by 6 bases, with 13 bases between.

The rearrangement joins TRBV6-5 to TRBJ1-4; 7 bases agree with TRBD1. Per the germline V gene, CDR1 is MNHEY and CDR2 is SVGAGI. The trim removed 2 bases at V and 8 bases at J, leaving 8 bases unmatched. CDR3 length: 15 amino acids. The CDR3 sequence: CASSYGGGGREKLFF. The CDR3, as DNA: TGTGCCAGCAGTTACGGAGGAGGGGGCAGGGAAAAACTGTTTTTT.

The chain couples TRBV12-3 or TRBV12-4 to TRBJ1-3, with no clear D. CDR3 length: 17 amino acids. Trimming shortened V by 6 bases and J by 0 bases, and 18 bases separated the two germline ends. Here the CDR3 reads CASRDGGRRVSGNTIYF. CDR3 in DNA: TGTGCCAGCAGGGACGGAGGGAGGAGGGTCTCTGGAAACACCATATATTTT.

In its sample, this clonotype was seen many times. V usage is TRBV11-2 and J usage is TRBJ2-7; D may be TRBD1 or TRBD2 (5 bases each). Germline CDR1 and CDR2: SGHAT and FQNNGV. The CDR3 loop spans 16 amino acids. V shed 5 bases and J shed 7 bases, with 24 bases lying between them. CDR3 amino acids: CASSARAVVGAGEQYF. As DNA, the CDR3 is TGTGCCAGCAGCGCACGAGCGGTTGTTGGGGCAGGAGAGCAGTACTTC.

The V call is TRBV11-2, the J call TRBJ2-5; weak D call: TRBD1 (6 bases). This CDR3 region has 16 residues. The germline gives CDR1 SGHAT, CDR2 FQNNGV. V was pared by 6 bases and J by 4 bases, with 21 bases between. The CDR3 nucleotides are TGTGCCAGCAGTAACGGAGGACAGTGGTTAACAGAGACCCAGTACTTC. Protein sequence: CASSNGGQWLTETQYF.

This clonotype has more than one count but fewer than ten. The chain carries TRBV4-3 and TRBJ2-7; 15 positions agree with TRBD2. V dropped 0 bases and J dropped 0; count of bases not matched to a gene: 3. This CDR3 has 18 residues. The germline V gene has CDR1 LGHNA and CDR2 YSLEER. Here the CDR3 reads CASSQEGTSGGLSYEQYF. As DNA, the CDR3 is TGCGCCAGCAGCCAAGAAGGGACTAGCGGGGGGCTCTCCTACGAGCAGTACTTC.

The V gene is TRBV3-1, the J gene TRBJ1-1; 11 bases map to TRBD1. The CDR3 totals 18 residues. Trimming at V came to 1 base and at J to 0 bases, leaving 7 bases not matched to a gene. Germline V gene sequence: CDR1 LGHDT, CDR2 YNNKEL (reference sequence). The CDR3 DNA follows: TGTGCCAGCAGCCAAGCCGGACAGGGGGCTTCCATGAACACTGAAGCTTTCTTT. This translates into CASSQAGQGASMNTEAFF.

This clonotype was detected only a few times. The chain is built from TRBV29-1 and TRBJ1-1; D not resolved. This CDR3 is built from 13 residues. Trimming cost V 5 bases and J 2 bases, with 12 bases left between them. CDR1 and CDR2 (germline): SQVTM, ANQGSEA. The CDR3: CSVKAQANTEAFF. The DNA for the CDR3 is TGCAGCGTTAAGGCTCAGGCCAACACTGAAGCTTTCTTT.

This clonotype was seen a few times. This rearrangement joins TRBV12-3 or TRBV12-4 to TRBJ2-1; 8 nucleotides match TRBD2. Germline trimming cut 6 bases from V and 7 bases from J; bases unmatched to any gene: 8. The CDR3 sequence is 14 residues long. The CDR3 sequence is CASRHSGIGNEQFF. The CDR3 bases are TGTGCCAGCAGACATAGCGGGATTGGGAATGAGCAGTTCTTC.

The chain joins TRBV28 to TRBJ1-5, with a tentative D call TRBD1 (6 bases). The V and J ends lost 6 bases and 4 bases respectively, with 16 bases between them. This CDR3 has 15 residues. CDR1 and CDR2 from the germline V gene are MDHEN and SYDVKM. CDR3 coding DNA: TGTGCCAGCAGCCGCCTGGGCAGGGGAAATCAGCCCCAGCATTTT. This gives the protein CASSRLGRGNQPQHF.

About this clonotype itself: Mismatch with germline at one junction end may stem from a read error. V is TRBV5-6 and J is TRBJ1-6; weak D call: TRBD1 (6 bases). The CDR3 is made up of 15 amino acids. Germline-derived CDR1 and CDR2 are SGHDT and YYEEEE. The CDR3 sequence is CASRGTGTYGSPPHF. The DNA for the CDR3 is TGTGCCAGCAGGGGTACCGGGACATATGGCTCACCCCCCCACTTT.

In this sample, this clonotype turned up many times. The chain recombines TRBV20-1 with TRBJ1-5; 8 bases agree with TRBD1. The CDR3 is made up of 14 amino acids. Germline loops: CDR1 DFQATT, CDR2 SNEGSKA (reference sequence). The J segment lost 2 bases and the V segment lost 6 bases, leaving 6 bases of the junction unmatched. CDR3 in amino acids: CSAARGPRNQPQHF. DNA of the CDR3: TGCAGTGCAGCCAGGGGGCCTCGCAATCAGCCCCAGCATTTT.

Only a few counts were recorded for this clonotype. The chain links TRBV5-1 to TRBJ2-1, with 10 bases fitting TRBD2. This CDR3 region has 15 residues. The germline V gene has CDR1 SGHRS and CDR2 YFSETQ. The ends lost 4 bases at V and 6 bases at J; junction bases unmatched: 7. CDR3 coding DNA: TGCGCCAGCAGCCGGACTAGCGGACTTGGCAATGAGCAGTTCTTC. Protein sequence: CASSRTSGLGNEQFF.

This clonotype was found many times. This chain joins TRBV11-2 and TRBJ2-5; D possibly corresponds to TRBD1 (6 bases). The germline V gene encodes CDR1 SGHAT and CDR2 FQNNGV. The CDR3 is 14 residues long. V dropped 2 bases and J dropped 5 bases, with 12 bases sitting between them. The DNA of the CDR3 is TGTGCCAGCAGCTTAAGATCGCAGGGGGAGACCCAGTACTTC. Residues: CASSLRSQGETQYF.

This chain uses TRBV10-3 with TRBJ2-1; 7 positions match TRBD2. CDR1 is ENHRY, CDR2 SYGVKD, per germline. J was trimmed by 8 bases and V by 4 bases; bases with no gene match: 14. This CDR3 has 16 amino acids. As DNA, the CDR3 is TGTGCCATCAGTGGCGGTGGAGCGGGGATTAAAGATGAGCAGTTCTTC. This encodes CAISGGGAGIKDEQFF.

This clonotype was seen a few times. The genes are TRBV5-1 and TRBJ1-1, with 11 bases identical to TRBD1. CDR3 size: 15 residues. Germline V gene lookup returns CDR1 SGHRS and CDR2 YFSETQ. The V gene end was trimmed by 3 bases and the J gene end by 4 bases; junction bases not matched to a gene: 5. CDR3 loop: CASSWDRGKGTEAFF. The CDR3 DNA sequence: TGCGCCAGCAGCTGGGACAGGGGGAAGGGCACTGAAGCTTTCTTT.

J is TRBJ2-1 and V is TRBV20-1; D call uncertain. Germline assignment: CDR1 DFQATT and CDR2 SNEGSKA (reference sequence). This CDR3 is 11 amino acids long. Trimming took 4 bases from V and 9 from J, leaving 10 bases between them. The CDR3 protein is CSAKDAAEQFF. DNA of the CDR3: TGCAGTGCTAAGGATGCGGCTGAGCAGTTCTTC.

V and J are TRBV10-3 and TRBJ1-2; 7 bases are shared with TRBD1. CDR3 size: 15 residues. With V trimmed by 3 bases and J by 4 bases, 8 bases remained unmatched. CDR1 is ENHRY, CDR2 SYGVKD, per germline. The CDR3 DNA sequence: TGTGCCATCAGTGAACCTGGAGGGGGCGCCTATGGCTACACCTTC. Translated, it gives CAISEPGGGAYGYTF.